The sequence of this T cell receptor (beta chain) was determined in a study of blood T cells in healthy people across ages. A second roughly 7 to 12 cycle PCR used barcoded and J-beta primers. TCRdb analysed the 5' RACE reads with MiXCR anew, one entry per CDR3 protein. Among more than 600,000 distinct CDR3 sequences listed, approximately 25% were seen once. This clonotype was observed a few times. The germline V gene has CDR1 SGHDN and CDR2 FVKESK. The V and J ends lost 1 base and 10 bases respectively, with 19 bases between them. This CDR3 has 15 residues. These data were also reused for a study on T cells of mothers and their children. From that paper: All donors were healthy and Caucasian; they were a few mothers and their six children.

J is TRBJ1-2 and V is TRBV14, with unresolved D. The origin of this receptor is a boy aged 5-17 years in good health. The sequenced material came from blood. As DNA, the CDR3 is TGTGCCAGCAGCCAAGCGGACCGGACCCTACCTCTCTACACCTTC. Translating it yields CASSQADRTLPLYTF.